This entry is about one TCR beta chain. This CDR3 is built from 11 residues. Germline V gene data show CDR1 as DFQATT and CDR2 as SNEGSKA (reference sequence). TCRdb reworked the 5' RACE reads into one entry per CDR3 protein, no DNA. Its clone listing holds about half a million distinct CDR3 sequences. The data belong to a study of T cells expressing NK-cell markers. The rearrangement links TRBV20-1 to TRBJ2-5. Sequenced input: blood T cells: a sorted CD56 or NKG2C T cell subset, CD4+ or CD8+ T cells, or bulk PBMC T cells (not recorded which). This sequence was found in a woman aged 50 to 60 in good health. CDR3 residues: CSATGEETQYF.